This T cell receptor (beta chain) derives from a study of T-cell reconstitution after alpha-beta-depleted transplantation in children. Overall study findings and caveats: Where alpha-beta T cells came from about two months after transplant was reportedly several hundred expanded graft clones. From surviving recipient T cells and thymic progenitors came the high day-60 TCRbeta diversity observed in some patients. A year had passed since transplant, and T-cell counts and diversity by then came mostly from newly produced T cells.

Germline CDR1 and CDR2: SGHTA and FQGNSA. The CDR3 contains 16 residues. Deletions cut 5 bases from V and 1 base from J, with 12 bases between. The library targeted TCRbeta and was prepared with unique molecular identifiers. TCRdb independently ran MiXCR on the PCR reads; one entry per CDR3 protein. The table includes approximately 85,000 distinct CDR3 sequences, about 16% detected once. This clonotype was seen only a few times. What it recognizes is unknown. The sequence was obtained from a male patient between 2 and 9 years old who had a stem cell transplant for acute lymphoblastic leukemia, so the T cells may come from the graft donor. This specimen consisted of PBMCs, mostly from graft donor cells, obtained 180 days after TCRalphabeta/CD19-depleted stem cell transplant. The chain has TRBV7-2 and TRBJ1-6; D gene ambiguous. CDR3 coding DNA: TGTGCCAGCAGCCCCGTGGTTGGGTCCTATAATTCACCCCTCCACTTT. Translation gives CASSPVVGSYNSPLHF. The entire variable domain, with the rest obtained from reference TRBV7-2 and TRBJ1-6, is as follows: GAGVSQSPSNKVTEKGKDVELRCDPISGHTALYWYRQSLGQGLEFLIYFQGNSAPDKSGLPSDRFSAERTGGSVSTLTIQRTQQEDSAVYLCASSPVVGSYNSPLHFGNGTRLTVT.